The source of this T cell receptor (beta chain) is a study of PD-L1 blockade in urothelial cancer. In the study overall: Blood samples contained a median about 150,000 T cells.

TCRdb's copy holds only in-frame clones and misses some; the assay was immunoSEQ multiplex PCR. The table records tens of thousands of clones, 70% to 90% of them present only once. Study-wide points: Where pretreatment blood TCR clonality fell below the median, better survival was predicted.

This CDR3 is 15 amino acids long. Germline loops: CDR1 SGHAT, CDR2 FQNNGV. Deletions cut 1 base from V and 4 bases from J, with 10 bases between. To note about this clone: Its antigen remains unknown.

Sequencing used PBMCs, obtained around atezolizumab (anti-PD-L1) treatment. The V gene is TRBV11-2, the J gene TRBJ1-4, with D hard to call. This TCR was recovered from a middle-aged man with urothelial cancer. The CDR3 nucleotides are TGTGCCAGCAGCTTAGCCCTCGTAGTTAATGAAAAACTGTTTTTT. Amino acid sequence: CASSLALVVNEKLFF.